A single sample is the source of the 25 T cell receptor beta chains below, sequenced in a study of PD-1 blockade in classical Hodgkin lymphoma. The time point was: cycle 4 day 1 (C4D1), after 6 weeks of nivolumab. All patients experienced relapse after autologous stem cell transplantation, and brentuximab vedotin exposure was variable. Starting with thawed PBMCs, CD4+ T cells were purified by magnetic negative selection. Libraries were prepared by immunoSEQ multiplex PCR; TCRdb keeps only in-frame clonotypes and omits some of them. This repertoire shows some 15,000 clones, roughly 86% found once; its top ten account for roughly 0.9%. This sample comprised CD4+ T cells from blood, obtained before the fourth cycle of nivolumab. These receptors were taken from a human donor with classical Hodgkin lymphoma.

The genes are TRBV5-1 and TRBJ2-2; 7 bases line up with TRBD1. CDR1 and CDR2 (germline): SGHRS, YFSETQ. CDR3 length: 14 amino acids. V lost 4 bases and J lost 8; bases outside the gene matches: 8. The CDR3 protein is CASSVDRVPGELFF. CDR3 DNA sequence: TGCGCCAGCAGCGTTGACAGGGTCCCGGGGGAGCTGTTTTTT.

The chain recombines TRBV27 with TRBJ1-4; no reliable D call. Germline values: CDR1 MNHEY, CDR2 SMNVEV (reference sequence). CDR3 length: 13 residues. V was shortened by 4 bases and J by 8 bases, with 11 bases between the two germline ends. CDR3 amino acids: CASSSPIGEKLFF. DNA of the CDR3: TGTGCCAGCAGTTCACCCATCGGCGAAAAACTGTTTTTT.

This chain uses TRBV19 with TRBJ2-3; no definite D call. The germline V and J ends were trimmed by 3 bases and 2 bases, with 9 bases remaining between them. This CDR3 has 14 amino acids. Germline V CDR1 and CDR2: LNHDA, SQIVND (reference sequence). The CDR3 here is CASSIGWPTDTQYF. The CDR3 DNA reads as TGTGCCAGTAGTATCGGCTGGCCCACAGATACGCAGTATTTT.

About this clone: The same CDR3 also results from other DNA sequences found in this sample. The chain uses TRBV10-3 and TRBJ2-7; D tentatively reads TRBD1 or TRBD2 (5 bases each). Germline V gene lookup returns CDR1 ENHRY and CDR2 SYGVKD. V lost 4 bases to trimming and J lost 7 bases, with 11 bases between them. This CDR3 region has 12 residues. For the CDR3, the DNA is TGTGCCATCAGTGTGAGAGGGGATGAGCAGTACTTC. Protein: CAISVRGDEQYF.

The rearrangement joins TRBV7-2 to TRBJ2-4, with 8 positions matching TRBD2. After removal of 7 bases from V and 2 bases from J, the junction contained 7 bases not matched to a gene. The germline V gene has CDR1 SGHTA and CDR2 FQGNSA. The CDR3 has 15 amino acids. DNA of the CDR3: TGTGCCAGCACCTACGGGGGGGCCTCCAAAAACATTCAGTACTTC. Its translation: CASTYGGASKNIQYF.

This sequence joins TRBV5-1 and TRBJ2-5, with D hard to call. The CDR3 sequence is 13 residues long. V lost 2 bases to trimming and J lost 3 bases, with 8 bases between them. From germline, CDR1 is SGHRS and CDR2 YFSETQ. This CDR3 is CASSFDFEETQYF. CDR3 DNA: TGCGCCAGCAGCTTCGACTTTGAAGAGACCCAGTACTTC.

The chain carries TRBV27 and TRBJ2-2, with 10 bases fitting TRBD2. The CDR3 length is 15 residues. Losses at the gene ends were 6 bases for V and 5 bases for J; bases not matched to a gene: 6. From germline, CDR1 is MNHEY and CDR2 SMNVEV (reference sequence). CDR3 coding DNA: TGTGCCAGCAGCCCTAGCGGGAGAATAACCGGGGAGCTGTTTTTT. This translates into CASSPSGRITGELFF.

V and J are TRBV4-3 and TRBJ2-2; unclear D gene. CDR1 and CDR2 from the germline V gene are LGHNA and YSLEER. This CDR3 is 14 amino acids long. The ends were cut back, 1 base at V and 5 bases at J, with 8 bases in the middle. CDR3 sequence reads: CASSQVSRTGELFF. The CDR3 DNA reads as TGCGCCAGCAGCCAAGTCTCTCGTACCGGGGAGCTGTTTTTT.

V gene TRBV7-2 combines with J gene TRBJ1-3, with D uncertain. The CDR3 contains 15 residues. The germline gives CDR1 SGHTA, CDR2 FQGNSA. V gave up 5 bases and J gave up 10 bases, with 21 bases separating them. The CDR3 spells CASSPYTGILGTIYF. The CDR3 DNA reads TGTGCCAGCAGCCCTTACACCGGTATTTTGGGGACCATATATTTT. Together with reference TRBV7-2 and TRBJ1-3, the CDR3 gives the full variable domain: GAGVSQSPSNKVTEKGKDVELRCDPISGHTALYWYRQSLGQGLEFLIYFQGNSAPDKSGLPSDRFSAERTGGSVSTLTIQRTQQEDSAVYLCASSPYTGILGTIYFGEGSWLTVV.

The chain combines TRBV5-4 with TRBJ2-2; TRBD1 matches at 10 bases. Germline V gene lookup returns CDR1 SGHNT and CDR2 YYREEE (reference sequence). The CDR3 is made up of 15 amino acids. With 3 bases clipped from V and 4 bases from J, the junction kept 3 bases outside the gene matches. The chain's CDR3 is CASSSRTGGTGELFF. As DNA, the CDR3 is TGTGCCAGCAGCTCCAGGACAGGGGGCACCGGGGAGCTGTTTTTT.

The chain recombines TRBV2 with TRBJ2-2; no firm D call. The V and J ends lost 7 bases and 7 bases respectively, with 13 bases between them. The germline V gene encodes CDR1 SNHLY and CDR2 FYNNEI. The CDR3 is made up of 13 amino acids. The CDR3 DNA follows: TGTGCCAGCAACCTTGAGCTGGGCGGGGAGCTGTTTTTT. Amino acids: CASNLELGGELFF.

This clone occurred a few times. The chain carries TRBV6-5 and TRBJ2-6; D gene ambiguous. The CDR3 has 14 residues. V was shortened by 6 bases and J by 0 bases, with 6 bases between the two germline ends. The germline V gene encodes CDR1 MNHEY and CDR2 SVGAGI. CDR3 region: CASRPISGANVLTF. DNA for the CDR3: TGTGCCAGCAGACCGATCTCTGGGGCCAACGTCCTGACTTTC.

This chain links TRBV5-1 with TRBJ2-3, with D unclear. The CDR3 spans 14 residues. Between the trimmed V and J ends, which lost 4 bases and 3 bases, there was a span of 12 bases. Germline CDR1 SGHRS, CDR2 YFSETQ. CDR3 in amino acids: CASSPSTGTDTQYF. In DNA, the CDR3 is TGCGCCAGCAGCCCGTCGACTGGGACAGATACGCAGTATTTT.

The J gene is TRBJ2-3, the V gene TRBV5-4; 9 bases line up with TRBD2. With V trimmed by 2 bases and J by 8 bases, 6 bases remained unmatched. The germline V gene encodes CDR1 SGHNT and CDR2 YYREEE (reference sequence). This CDR3 contains 14 residues. DNA for the CDR3: TGTGCCAGCAGCTTCTTAGCGGGAGAGGGTACGCAGTATTTT. It encodes CASSFLAGEGTQYF.

V and J are TRBV7-6 and TRBJ2-3, with D uncertain. CDR3 size: 14 residues. In germline, CDR1 is SGHVS, CDR2 FNYEAQ. The V end lost 5 bases, the J end lost 1 base, and 10 bases lay between the germline ends. This CDR3 is CASSLVAGTDTQYF. CDR3 DNA: TGTGCCAGCAGCCTCGTCGCGGGCACAGATACGCAGTATTTT. The full variable domain, its missing parts supplied by reference TRBV7-6 and TRBJ2-3, is GAGVSQSPRYKVTKRGQDVALRCDPISGHVSLYWYRQALGQGPEFLTYFNYEAQQDKSGLPNDRFSAERPEGSISTLTIQRTEQRDSAMYRCASSLVAGTDTQYFGPGTRLTVL.

V is TRBV7-8 and J is TRBJ1-1; D remains ambiguous. Germline V gene data show CDR1 as SGHVS and CDR2 as FQNEAQ. V shed 5 bases and J shed 0 bases, with 10 bases lying between them. The CDR3 contains 14 residues. CDR3 nucleotide sequence: TGTGCCAGCAGCCCCGTAAGAATGAACACTGAAGCTTTCTTT. It specifies CASSPVRMNTEAFF.

This chain links TRBV5-4 with TRBJ2-1, with D uncertain. V was clipped by 0 bases and J by 7 bases, with 17 bases between them. Germline V CDR1 and CDR2: SGHNT, YYREEE (reference sequence). The CDR3 is 16 residues long. The CDR3 DNA reads TGTGCCAGCAGCTTGGCCACCAAAAGGGCCGCAAATGAGCAGTTCTTC. Translated, it gives CASSLATKRAANEQFF.

This clone came up a few times. CDR3 sequence reads: CASSLTSTGTGVTDTQYF. The CDR3 bases are TGTGCCAGCAGCCTGACCTCCACCGGGACAGGGGTGACAGATACGCAGTATTTT. The chain recombines TRBV11-1 with TRBJ2-3; 10 bases fit TRBD1. Trimming cost V 5 bases and J 3 bases; bases outside gene matches: 14. Germline CDR1 is SGHAT and CDR2 is FQDESV (reference sequence). This CDR3 has 18 residues.

This clone was picked up one time. This chain uses TRBV6-5 with TRBJ1-6; D possibly corresponds to TRBD1 (5 bases). This CDR3 has 14 residues. The germline V and J ends were trimmed by 2 bases and 8 bases, with 10 bases remaining between them. Germline V gene data show CDR1 as MNHEY and CDR2 as SVGAGI. DNA for the CDR3: TGTGCCAGCAGTTACAGGGGACGTGATTCACCCCTCCACTTT. Translating it yields CASSYRGRDSPLHF.

The rearrangement joins TRBV30 to TRBJ1-4; D call uncertain. The CDR3 is made up of 16 amino acids. V was shortened by 2 bases and J by 5 bases, with 18 bases between the two germline ends. Germline V CDR1 and CDR2: GTSNPN, SVGIG (reference sequence). In DNA form, the CDR3 reads TGTGCCTGGAGTCCCTACCTCGTGACCGGGAATGAAAAACTGTTTTTT. This encodes CAWSPYLVTGNEKLFF.

The chain uses TRBV7-2 and TRBJ2-3; D is undetermined. Germline V gene lookup returns CDR1 SGHTA and CDR2 FQGNSA. The length of the CDR3 is 13 residues. Deletions cut 2 bases from V and 2 bases from J, with 5 bases between. The CDR3 nucleotides are TGTGCCAGCAGCTTAAGTTTCACAGATACGCAGTATTTT. Amino acids: CASSLSFTDTQYF.

The V and J genes are TRBV5-4 and TRBJ2-7; D call uncertain. The CDR3 loop spans 13 amino acids. CDR1 and CDR2 from the germline V gene are SGHNT and YYREEE (reference sequence). Trimming took off 1 base at V and 7 bases at J, with 12 bases between the two ends. The CDR3 region has the DNA TGTGCCAGCAGCTTGTCTACCCCCGGGGAGCAGTACTTC. This sequence encodes CASSLSTPGEQYF.

The rearrangement joins TRBV7-9 to TRBJ1-1; maybe TRBD1 (5 bases). The germline V gene encodes CDR1 SEHNR and CDR2 FQNEAQ (reference sequence). The CDR3 has 13 residues. V dropped 8 bases and J dropped 5 bases, with 15 bases sitting between them. This chain's CDR3 is CASRWGGRTEAFF. CDR3 bases: TGTGCCAGCCGCTGGGGGGGAAGGACTGAAGCTTTCTTT. Drawing the rest from reference TRBV7-9 and TRBJ1-1, the complete variable domain is DTGVSQNPRHKITKRGQNVTFRCDPISEHNRLYWYRQTLGQGPEFLTYFQNEAQLEKSRLLSDRFSAERPKGSFSTLEIQRTEQGDSAMYLCASRWGGRTEAFFGQGTRLTVV.

The chain recombines TRBV18 with TRBJ2-5; D uncertain. Trimming left V 5 bases short and J 1 base short, with 5 bases between. Per germline, CDR1 KGHSH and CDR2 LQKENI. The CDR3 totals 12 residues. The CDR3: CASSEFQETQYF. Here the CDR3 DNA reads TGTGCCAGCTCAGAATTCCAAGAGACCCAGTACTTC.

This clone occurred once. The chain couples TRBV27 to TRBJ2-5; no definite D call. The CDR3 consists of 15 residues. Germline V gives CDR1 MNHEY, CDR2 SMNVEV (reference sequence). With 2 bases removed from V and 4 bases from J, the gap between germline ends came to 14 bases. CDR3 bases: TGTGCCAGCAGTTTAGCGACCCGATGGAGAGAGACCCAGTACTTC. Protein sequence: CASSLATRWRETQYF.